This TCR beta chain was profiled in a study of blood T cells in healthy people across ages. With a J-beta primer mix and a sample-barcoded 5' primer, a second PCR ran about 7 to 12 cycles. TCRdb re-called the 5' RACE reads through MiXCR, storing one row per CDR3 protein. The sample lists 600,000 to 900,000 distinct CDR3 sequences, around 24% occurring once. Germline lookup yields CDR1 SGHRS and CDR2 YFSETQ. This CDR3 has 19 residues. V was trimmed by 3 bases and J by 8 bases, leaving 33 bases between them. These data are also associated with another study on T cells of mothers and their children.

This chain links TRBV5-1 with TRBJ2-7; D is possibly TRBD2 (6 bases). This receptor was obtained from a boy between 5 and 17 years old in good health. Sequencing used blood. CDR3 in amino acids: CASSYGGSPSVTLYEQQYF. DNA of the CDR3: TGCGCCAGCAGCTATGGAGGGAGTCCTTCCGTCACCCTGTACGAGCAGCAGTACTTC.